The rows below give T cell receptor beta chains drawn from one sample of a study of T cell repertoires in cytomegalovirus infection. No antigen has been assigned to these receptors. MiXCR was run by TCRdb on the reads, yielding one entry per CDR3 protein. The sample lists about 500,000 distinct CDR3 sequences, around 30% occurring once. The sequences come from cultured PBMCs, collected from culture after CMV antigen stimulation. Receptors originate from a human donor in good health (CMV status not recorded). Some clones in this sample may be carry-over from other donors' samples. Both conserved end residues are part of each CDR3. The D gene is left open where the match is weak. Clone size, where shown, is once, few, many, or a class for clones that have expanded.

cdr3_length	clone_size	v_call	j_call	d_call	cdr3_nt	cdr3_aa
15	NA	TRBV7-2	TRBJ2-3	TRBD2	TGTGCCAGCAGCGTCGGCGCTAGCGGGGCAGATACGCAGTATTTT	CASSVGASGADTQYF
15	NA	TRBV5-6	TRBJ2-1	TRBD2	TGTGCCAGCAGCGTCCGGGACTATACCTACAATGAGCAGTTCTTC	CASSVRDYTYNEQFF
15	NA	TRBV12-3/TRBV12-4	TRBJ1-1	NA	TGTGCCAGCAGACGCGGGCAGGGGCCGGGCTCTGAAGCTTTCTTT	CASRRGQGPGSEAFF
16	NA	TRBV7-2	TRBJ2-1	TRBD2	TGTGCCAGCGGAGCGGGCGGGAGGGCCCCCTACAATGAGCAGTTCTTC	CASGAGGRAPYNEQFF
14	few	TRBV7-9	TRBJ1-1	TRBD1	TGTGCCAGCAGCCCCGAGACAGGGTTTGCTGAAGCTTTCTTT	CASSPETGFAEAFF
14	NA	TRBV5-1	TRBJ2-3	NA	TGCGCCAGCAGCTTAGTTCCTCTCCCAGATACGCAGTATTTT	CASSLVPLPDTQYF
15	NA	TRBV20-1	TRBJ2-3	TRBD2	TGCAGTGCCCACCTACAACGGGACTACACAGATACGCAGTATTTT	CSAHLQRDYTDTQYF
16	many	TRBV7-2	TRBJ2-3	TRBD2	TGTGCCAGCAGCTTGGCCGCGGGAGTAGGCACAGATACGCAGTATTTT	CASSLAAGVGTDTQYF
12	NA	TRBV19	TRBJ2-5	NA	TGTGCCAGCCAAGGGGACGGAGAGACCCAGTACTTC	CASQGDGETQYF
18	NA	TRBV6-2/TRBV6-3	TRBJ2-2	NA	TGTGCCAGCAGTTACATCCCCCCGGGAGTGGCGAACACCGGGGAGCTGTTTTTT	CASSYIPPGVANTGELFF
16	many	TRBV7-8	TRBJ1-6	NA	TGTGCCAGCAGCCCTGGGATCCTTGGGGGGAATTCACCCCTCCACTTT	CASSPGILGGNSPLHF
15	NA	TRBV28	TRBJ2-1	NA	TGTGCCAGCAGTTTATTTGGCGGTCCGGACAATGAGCAGTTCTTC	CASSLFGGPDNEQFF
15	NA	TRBV15	TRBJ2-7	TRBD2	TGTGCCACCAGCAGAGAGGCTAGCGGGAACCACGAGCAGTACTTC	CATSREASGNHEQYF
17	few	TRBV19	TRBJ2-4	TRBD1	TGTGCCAGTAGTTTCGGGACAGGGGTTGTTGTTGGAAACATTCAGTACTTC	CASSFGTGVVVGNIQYF
11	few	TRBV11-3	TRBJ2-1	TRBD2	TGTGCCAGCAGCAGGGACTACCAGCAGTTCTTC	CASSRDYQQFF
16	once	TRBV20-1	TRBJ2-2	TRBD2	TGCAGTGCTAGCCCTCCGGGGGGGATAAACACCGGGGAGCTGTTTTTT	CSASPPGGINTGELFF
17	few	TRBV6-2/TRBV6-3	TRBJ1-2	TRBD1	TGTGCCAGCAGTGAGGAACCGGGACAGGGTTCGAGACGTGGCTACACCTTC	CASSEEPGQGSRRGYTF
17	NA	TRBV7-2	TRBJ2-5	TRBD2	TGTGCCAGCAGCGTGAGTAGGACTAGCGGGAGTAGGGAGACCCAGTACTTC	CASSVSRTSGSRETQYF
16	NA	TRBV7-2	TRBJ2-4	TRBD2	TGTGCCAGCAGCCCAAGCGGGAGCCGGCTCGAAAACATTCAGTACTTC	CASSPSGSRLENIQYF
10	NA	TRBV28	TRBJ2-1	NA	TGTGCCAGCACCGGGGTTGAGCAGTTCTTC	CASTGVEQFF
17	many	TRBV7-2	TRBJ2-1	TRBD2	TGTGCCAGCCGCCGAACCCCGGGACTAGCTGGGGAATATGAGCAGTTCTTC	CASRRTPGLAGEYEQFF
15	many	TRBV11-3	TRBJ1-1	NA	TGTGCCAGCAGCCCCTCACCGGGAGGGAACACTGAAGCTTTCTTT	CASSPSPGGNTEAFF